This is a list of T cell receptor beta chains from one sample in a study of blood T cell repertoires in COVID-19. Sequencing was performed with immunoSEQ multiplex PCR; in TCRdb, only in-frame clones are kept and a portion is missing. The table shows hundreds of thousands of clones, with approximately 85% occurring only once. Sequencing was performed on peripheral blood. Source of these receptors: a man aged 45 to 65 with active or convalescent COVID-19. Both conserved end residues are part of each CDR3. The order of the fields is J gene, clone size, CDR3 length, D gene, V gene, CDR3 DNA, CDR3 protein. A D gene is named only where the DNA matches it firmly. A row's size may be missing; if present it is once, few, many or a size class.

>TRBJ2-7|-|14|TRBD1|TRBV27
TGTGCCAGCAGGCTACGACAGGGGACCTACGAGCAGTACTTC
CASRLRQGTYEQYF
>TRBJ1-3|-|14|-|TRBV5-4
TGTGCCAGCAGCTCCCGGGACTTTGGAAACACCATATATTTT
CASSSRDFGNTIYF
>TRBJ1-2|-|13|TRBD1|TRBV12-3/TRBV12-4
TGTGCCAGCAGTTCTGGACAGGGCTATGGCTACACCTTC
CASSSGQGYGYTF
>TRBJ1-2|-|15|-|TRBV6-5
TGTGCCAGCAGCGTCACAGGTTACCCCCGCTATGGCTACACCTTC
CASSVTGYPRYGYTF
>TRBJ1-1|-|13|-|TRBV3-1/TRBV3-2
TGTGCCAGCAGCCTTAGGGGCGGCACTGAAGCTTTCTTT
CASSLRGGTEAFF
>TRBJ1-2|few|13|-|TRBV9
TGTGCCAGCAGCGACCCCCTCCAGGGAGGCTACACCTTC
CASSDPLQGGYTF
>TRBJ1-2|-|14|-|TRBV6-5
TGTGCCAGCAGTTCCCCGGGGAGGGCCCTAGGCTACACCTTC
CASSSPGRALGYTF
>TRBJ1-1|-|13|TRBD1|TRBV6-5
TGTGCCACCGCGTCTTATCAGGGGGCAGTAGCTTTCTTT
CATASYQGAVAFF
>TRBJ2-5|-|15|TRBD2|TRBV5-1
TGCGCCAGCAGCTGGGAACTAGCGGGGCGGGGGACCCAGTACTTC
CASSWELAGRGTQYF
>TRBJ2-7|-|15|-|TRBV18
TGTGCCAGCTCACCGCAGGGGAGCCTGGCCTACGAGCAGTACTTC
CASSPQGSLAYEQYF
>TRBJ1-2|-|13|-|TRBV12-3/TRBV12-4
TGTGCCAGCAGTTTCGAACAGAACTATGGCTACACCTTC
CASSFEQNYGYTF
>TRBJ2-5|once|14|TRBD2|TRBV5-1
TGCGCCAGCAGCTTGACTAGCGGGAGAGAGACCCAGTACTTC
CASSLTSGRETQYF
>TRBJ1-5|-|13|-|TRBV30
TGTGCATCTGTAGGGAGCAGCAATCAGCCCCAGCATTTT
CASVGSSNQPQHF
>TRBJ1-6|-|17|TRBD1|TRBV7-6
TGTGCCAGCAGCTTAGCAGGAGGACAGGGGGCAAATCTTCACCTCCACTTT
CASSLAGGQGANLHLHF
>TRBJ1-2|-|15|TRBD1|TRBV27
TGTGCCAGCGGAGACAGGGCCATCCCTAACTATGGCTACACCTTC
CASGDRAIPNYGYTF
>TRBJ2-5|-|18|-|TRBV18
TGTGCCAGCTCACCACTCGTTCCGCGCGGGCGGGGTCAAGAGACCCAGTACTTC
CASSPLVPRGRGQETQYF
>TRBJ2-2|-|14|TRBD2|TRBV27
TGTGCCAGCAGGACTAGCGGGAGAACCGGGGAGCTGTTTTTT
CASRTSGRTGELFF
>TRBJ2-1|-|15|TRBD2|TRBV24-1
TGTGCCACCGGAGTAGCGGGAGCCTCCTACAATGAGCAGTTCTTC
CATGVAGASYNEQFF